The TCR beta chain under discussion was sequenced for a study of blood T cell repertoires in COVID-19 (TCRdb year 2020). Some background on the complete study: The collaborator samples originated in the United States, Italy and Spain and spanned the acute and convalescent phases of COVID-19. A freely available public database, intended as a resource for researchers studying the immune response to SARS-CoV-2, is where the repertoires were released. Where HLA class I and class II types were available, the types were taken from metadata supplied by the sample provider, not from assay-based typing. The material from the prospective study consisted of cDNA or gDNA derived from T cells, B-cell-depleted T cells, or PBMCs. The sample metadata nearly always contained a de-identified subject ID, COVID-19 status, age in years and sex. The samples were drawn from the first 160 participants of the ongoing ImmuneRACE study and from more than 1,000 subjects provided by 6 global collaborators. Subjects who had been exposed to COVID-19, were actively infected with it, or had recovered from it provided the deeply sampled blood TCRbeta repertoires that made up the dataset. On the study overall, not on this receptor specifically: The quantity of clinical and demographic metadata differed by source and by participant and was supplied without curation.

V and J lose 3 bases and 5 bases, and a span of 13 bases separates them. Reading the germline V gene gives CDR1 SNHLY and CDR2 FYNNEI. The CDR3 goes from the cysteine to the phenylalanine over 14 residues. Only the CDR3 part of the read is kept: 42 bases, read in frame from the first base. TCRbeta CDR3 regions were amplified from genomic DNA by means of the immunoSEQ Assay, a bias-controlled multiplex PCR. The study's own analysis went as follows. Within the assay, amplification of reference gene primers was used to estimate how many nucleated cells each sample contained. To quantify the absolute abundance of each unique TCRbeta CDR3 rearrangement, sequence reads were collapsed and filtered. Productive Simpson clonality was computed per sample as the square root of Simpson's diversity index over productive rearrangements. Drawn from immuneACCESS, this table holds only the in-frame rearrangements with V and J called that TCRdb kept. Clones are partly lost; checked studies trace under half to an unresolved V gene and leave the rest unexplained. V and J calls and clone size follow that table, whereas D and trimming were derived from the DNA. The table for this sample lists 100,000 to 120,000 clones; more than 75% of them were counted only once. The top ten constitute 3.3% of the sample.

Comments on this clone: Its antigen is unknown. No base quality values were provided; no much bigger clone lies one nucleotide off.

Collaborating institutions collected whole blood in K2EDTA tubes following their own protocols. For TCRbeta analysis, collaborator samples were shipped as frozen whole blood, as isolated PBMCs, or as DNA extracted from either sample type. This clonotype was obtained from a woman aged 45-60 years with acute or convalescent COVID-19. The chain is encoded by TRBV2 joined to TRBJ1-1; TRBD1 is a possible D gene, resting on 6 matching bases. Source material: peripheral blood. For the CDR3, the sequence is CASSDKGVRTEAFF. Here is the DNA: TGTGCCAGCAGTGATAAGGGGGTTAGGACTGAAGCTTTCTTT.